The next 29 T cell receptor beta chains were all read from a single sample in a study of blood T cell repertoires in COVID-19. Data came from immunoSEQ multiplex PCR; TCRdb stores just in-frame clones and leaves some out. The top ten hold around 7.2% of the sample, which has 200,000 to 250,000 clones, approximately 83% seen once. The material sequenced was peripheral blood. The source is a woman aged 45-65 years with acute or convalescent COVID-19.

V gene TRBV7-3 combines with J gene TRBJ1-3; no reliable D call. Per germline, CDR1 SGHTA and CDR2 FQGTGA. The CDR3 sequence is 14 residues long. Trimming took 2 bases from V and 0 from J, leaving 5 bases between them. The CDR3 region is CASSLSGSGNTIYF. CDR3 bases: TGTGCCAGCAGCTTATCCGGCTCTGGAAACACCATATATTTT.

This chain links TRBV6-5 with TRBJ2-7, with D hard to call. The V gene lost 7 bases and the J gene lost 3 bases, with 4 bases spanning the gap. The CDR3 loop spans 10 amino acids. Looked up from germline, CDR1 is MNHEY and CDR2 is SVGAGI. The DNA for the CDR3 is TGTGCCAGCACTAACTACGAGCAGTACTTC. Translation gives CASTNYEQYF.

CDR3 nucleotide sequence: TGTGCCAGTAGTATAAGCAGGACTAGTAGACATGAGCAGTTCTTC. It specifies CASSISRTSRHEQFF. The gene calls are TRBV19 and TRBJ2-1; TRBD2 aligns across 7 bases. This CDR3 is built from 15 residues. The trim removed 2 bases at V and 8 bases at J, leaving 9 bases unmatched. Germline assignment: CDR1 LNHDA and CDR2 SQIVND (reference sequence).

This clone was picked up a small number of times. V is TRBV9 and J is TRBJ1-2; the match to TRBD1 covers 8 bases. Germline V gene sequence: CDR1 SGDLS, CDR2 YYNGEE. There are 14 residues in the CDR3. The J segment lost 7 bases and the V segment lost 2 bases, leaving 7 bases of the junction unmatched. The CDR3 reads CASSVLWTGTGYTF. The CDR3 bases are TGTGCCAGCAGCGTCCTGTGGACAGGGACTGGCTACACCTTC.

This rearrangement joins TRBV21-1 to TRBJ2-1; TRBD2 is the table's D call and was not checked against the DNA. TRBV21-1 is noted as a pseudogene. The length of the CDR3 is 20 residues. This CDR3 is CASSKLGLAGPISSYNEQFF. The CDR3 nucleotides are TGTGCCAGCAGCAAACTAGGACTAGCGGGGCCCATTAGCTCCTACAATGAGCAGTTCTTC.

The genes are TRBV27 and TRBJ1-6; a weak D match, TRBD1 (5 bases). Germline-derived CDR1 and CDR2 are MNHEY and SMNVEV (reference sequence). This CDR3 is built from 16 residues. Trimming cost V 4 bases and J 7 bases, with 17 bases left between them. The chain's CDR3 is CASSSPPTERNSPLHF. In DNA, the CDR3 is TGTGCCAGCAGTTCCCCACCGACAGAGAGAAATTCACCCCTCCACTTT.

The rearrangement joins TRBV11-2 to TRBJ2-5, with D possibly matching TRBD2 (5 bases). CDR3 length: 13 residues. Germline CDR1 SGHAT, CDR2 FQNNGV. Deletions cut 5 bases from V and 5 bases from J, with 12 bases between. The CDR3: CASSPRTGETQYF. CDR3 sequence (DNA): TGTGCCAGCAGCCCCCGGACTGGTGAGACCCAGTACTTC. Complete variable domain (other parts from reference TRBV11-2 and TRBJ2-5): EAGVAQSPRYKIIEKRQSVAFWCNPISGHATLYWYQQILGQGPKLLIQFQNNGVVDDSQLPKDRFSAERLKGVDSTLKIQPAKLEDSAVYLCASSPRTGETQYFGPGTRLLVL.

The chain links TRBV4-1 to TRBJ2-6; possible D gene TRBD2, 6 bases. Germline assignment: CDR1 MGHRA and CDR2 YSYEKL. There are 18 residues in the CDR3. The ends were cut back, 0 bases at V and 1 base at J, with 13 bases in the middle. The chain's CDR3 is CASSQEGPGESGANVLTF. The CDR3 DNA reads as TGCGCCAGCAGCCAAGAGGGTCCGGGGGAATCTGGGGCCAACGTCCTGACTTTC.

The chain employs TRBV2 and TRBJ1-2, with a possible D match to TRBD1 (5 bases). CDR3 length: 15 residues. Looked up from germline, CDR1 is SNHLY and CDR2 is FYNNEI. Trimming left V 1 base short and J 4 bases short, with 13 bases between. CDR3 nucleotides: TGTGCCAGCAGTGAAGGGTATTCAGGGTTCTATGGCTACACCTTC. It yields the protein CASSEGYSGFYGYTF. The full variable domain, completed using reference TRBV2 and TRBJ1-2, is EPEVTQTPSHQVTQMGQEVILRCVPISNHLYFYWYRQILGQKVEFLVSFYNNEISEKSEIFDDQFSVERPDGSNFTLKIRSTKLEDSAMYFCASSEGYSGFYGYTFGSGTRLTVV.

The J gene is TRBJ1-5, the V gene TRBV10-3, with TRBD1 identical over 9 bases. This CDR3 spans 14 amino acids. Trimming took 2 bases from V and 5 from J; bases not matched to a gene: 1. Germline V gene sequence: CDR1 ENHRY, CDR2 SYGVKD. The CDR3 DNA follows: TGTGCCATCAGTGAGGGGGACAGGGATCAGCCCCAGCATTTT. Its protein is CAISEGDRDQPQHF.

This chain uses TRBV9 with TRBJ1-2; 7 bases match TRBD1. This CDR3 has 15 amino acids. The germline V gene encodes CDR1 SGDLS and CDR2 YYNGEE. Unmatched junction bases numbered 9, after V lost 4 bases and J lost 3 bases. In DNA, the CDR3 is TGTGCCAGCAGCCCAGCCCCGGGACAGTACTATGGCTACACCTTC. This translates into CASSPAPGQYYGYTF.

The chain combines TRBV7-9 with TRBJ1-5, with D maybe TRBD1 (6 bases). Germline loops: CDR1 SEHNR, CDR2 FQNEAQ (reference sequence). The CDR3 has 14 amino acids. The V end was cut by 4 bases, the J end by 3 bases, with 10 bases between. The CDR3 nucleotides are TGTGCCAGCAGCTCGACAGGCCCCAATCAGCCCCAGCATTTT. Protein product: CASSSTGPNQPQHF.

V is TRBV5-8 and J is TRBJ1-2; D is ambiguous. This CDR3 contains 17 residues. CDR1 SGHTS and CDR2 YDEGEE come from the germline V gene. V dropped 4 bases and J dropped 4 bases, with 23 bases sitting between them. DNA for the CDR3: TGTGCCAGCAGCCCCCGCTCCGGGTCCTCTGTCCTCTATGGCTACACCTTC. Translation gives CASSPRSGSSVLYGYTF.

This clone was detected only a few times. The CDR3 loop is CASSDSGGATDTQYF. Written as DNA, the CDR3 is TGTGCCAGCAGTGACTCCGGGGGGGCCACAGATACGCAGTATTTT. This chain connects TRBV6-4 to TRBJ2-3; 8 nucleotides align to TRBD2. The CDR3 totals 15 residues. J gave up 2 bases and V 0 bases, and 1 base lay outside the gene matches. The V gene's germline CDR1 is MRHNA and CDR2 SNTAGT.

The genes are TRBV5-1 and TRBJ2-3, with 7 positions matching TRBD2. CDR1 SGHRS and CDR2 YFSETQ come from the germline V gene. Trimming cost V 1 base and J 2 bases; bases outside gene matches: 7. The CDR3 spans 16 residues. CDR3 residues: CASSLYGGVNTDTQYF. The CDR3 DNA sequence: TGCGCCAGCAGCTTGTATGGGGGGGTTAACACAGATACGCAGTATTTT.

This clone was counted between two and nine times. Other DNA sequences in the sample encode the same CDR3. The J gene is TRBJ2-1, the V gene TRBV15, with 7 bases matching TRBD2. The junction had 1 base not matched to a gene; V was cut back by 0 bases and J by 2 bases. This CDR3 is built from 15 residues. The germline V gene has CDR1 LNHNV and CDR2 YYDKDF (reference sequence). The CDR3 protein is CATSRDAGAYNEQFF. The CDR3 DNA follows: TGTGCCACCAGCAGAGATGCGGGAGCCTACAATGAGCAGTTCTTC.

This clone was found once. V is TRBV7-9 and J is TRBJ2-5; 10 bases are shared with TRBD1. The CDR3 has 15 residues. Germline trimming cut 3 bases from V and 5 bases from J; bases unmatched to any gene: 6. From germline, CDR1 is SEHNR and CDR2 FQNEAQ (reference sequence). The CDR3 region has the DNA TGTGCCAGCAGCTTCGACAGGGGGCGCTTGGAGACCCAGTACTTC. Its translation is CASSFDRGRLETQYF.

This clone was seen only once. The chain combines TRBV19 with TRBJ2-2, with D possibly matching TRBD2 (5 bases). CDR3 size: 14 residues. V shed 6 bases and J shed 7 bases, with 15 bases lying between them. Germline CDR1 reads LNHDA; CDR2 reads SQIVND (reference sequence). CDR3 protein: CASRSPGIGGELFF. For the CDR3, the DNA is TGTGCCAGTAGGTCCCCGGGGATCGGCGGGGAGCTGTTTTTT.

This clone was observed once. The J gene is TRBJ2-1, the V gene TRBV2; 7 bases agree with TRBD2. Germline assignment: CDR1 SNHLY and CDR2 FYNNEI. The ends lost 0 bases at V and 9 bases at J; junction bases unmatched: 5. CDR3 length: 14 residues. The CDR3 DNA reads as TGTGCCAGCAGTGAAGCGCTGGGGGGGGGTGAGCAGTTCTTC. It codes for CASSEALGGGEQFF.

About this clone: This sample also contains other DNA sequences that code for the same CDR3. This rearrangement joins TRBV4-2 to TRBJ2-5, with D possibly being TRBD2 (7 bases). The CDR3 spans 13 residues. The ends were cut back, 5 bases at V and 3 bases at J, with 10 bases in the middle. Germline V gene data show CDR1 as LGHNA and CDR2 as YNFKEQ. The CDR3 DNA follows: TGTGCCAGCAGCAGGGGGGGAGAAGAGACCCAGTACTTC. It codes for CASSRGGEETQYF.

The CDR3 nucleotides are TGTGCCAGCAGCCTCCTGGGGACTAGCGGGGGGGTGGGCACAGATACGCAGTATTTT. Amino acids: CASSLLGTSGGVGTDTQYF. The chain links TRBV21-1 to TRBJ2-3; the DNA was not compared with TRBD2, the D call given in the table. TRBV21-1 is marked as a pseudogene. This CDR3 spans 19 amino acids.

This chain's CDR3 is CASTRDSDSPLHF. The CDR3 bases are TGTGCCTCGACCCGGGACAGTGATTCACCCCTCCACTTT. This rearrangement joins TRBV30 to TRBJ1-6; 7 bases are shared with TRBD1. The CDR3 loop spans 13 amino acids. Losses at the gene ends were 7 bases for V and 8 bases for J; bases not matched to a gene: 8. Germline V gene data show CDR1 as GTSNPN and CDR2 as SVGIG (reference sequence).

The table lists this clone with a few counts. V is TRBV2 and J is TRBJ2-7, with D hard to call. This CDR3 contains 14 residues. V was pared by 4 bases and J by 6 bases, with 16 bases between. CDR1 is SNHLY and CDR2 is FYNNEI in the germline V gene. CDR3 loop: CASSVGPGLSEQYF. CDR3 coding DNA: TGTGCCAGCAGTGTTGGGCCAGGCCTAAGCGAGCAGTACTTC.

The chain carries TRBV5-1 and TRBJ1-5, with 8 bases identical to TRBD1. Looked up from germline, CDR1 is SGHRS and CDR2 is YFSETQ. The length of the CDR3 is 15 residues. The junction had 5 bases not matched to a gene; V was cut back by 4 bases and J by 2 bases. In nucleotides, the CDR3 is TGCGCCAGCAGCCCGGGACAGGTGGGCAATCAGCCCCAGCATTTT. It specifies CASSPGQVGNQPQHF.

J is TRBJ1-2 and V is TRBV28, with D hard to call. V lost 6 bases and J lost 5, with 10 bases in between. Germline-derived CDR1 and CDR2 are MDHEN and SYDVKM. The CDR3 is made up of 12 amino acids. The CDR3 sequence is CASSRLSYGYTF. The DNA of the CDR3 is TGTGCCAGCAGCCGCCTTAGTTATGGCTACACCTTC.

The rearrangement joins TRBV19 to TRBJ2-5; D is perhaps TRBD1 (6 bases). This CDR3 has 14 residues. The germline V and J ends were trimmed by 3 bases and 5 bases, with 13 bases remaining between them. Germline CDR1 is LNHDA and CDR2 is SQIVND (reference sequence). The CDR3 region has the DNA TGTGCCAGTAGTATTGGGGGCGCGGGTGAGACCCAGTACTTC. Translating gives CASSIGGAGETQYF.

This clone has a single count. This chain links TRBV28 with TRBJ1-5, with 8 bases identical to TRBD1. This CDR3 has 17 amino acids. From germline, CDR1 is MDHEN and CDR2 SYDVKM. V was clipped by 2 bases and J by 1 base; unmatched bases: 7. In DNA, the CDR3 is TGTGCCAGCAGTTTAACCCTCGGACAGGGCAGCAATCAGCCCCAGCATTTT. The encoded protein is CASSLTLGQGSNQPQHF.

This sequence joins TRBV5-6 and TRBJ2-3; no clear D. Germline V CDR1 and CDR2: SGHDT, YYEEEE. The germline V and J ends were trimmed by 4 bases and 7 bases, with 10 bases remaining between them. This CDR3 is built from 12 residues. In DNA form, the CDR3 reads TGTGCCAGCAGCGAGGATCGGTATACGCAGTATTTT. This translates into CASSEDRYTQYF.

V and J are TRBV28 and TRBJ2-5; 7 bases align to TRBD1. Germline V gene lookup returns CDR1 MDHEN and CDR2 SYDVKM. This CDR3 has 18 residues. Unmatched junction bases numbered 26, after V lost 8 bases and J lost 8 bases. The CDR3 DNA is TGTGCCAGCGGGGGACAGTGGGGGAAAATGTACAGCTGGAGAACCCAGTACTTC. Translation: CASGGQWGKMYSWRTQYF.